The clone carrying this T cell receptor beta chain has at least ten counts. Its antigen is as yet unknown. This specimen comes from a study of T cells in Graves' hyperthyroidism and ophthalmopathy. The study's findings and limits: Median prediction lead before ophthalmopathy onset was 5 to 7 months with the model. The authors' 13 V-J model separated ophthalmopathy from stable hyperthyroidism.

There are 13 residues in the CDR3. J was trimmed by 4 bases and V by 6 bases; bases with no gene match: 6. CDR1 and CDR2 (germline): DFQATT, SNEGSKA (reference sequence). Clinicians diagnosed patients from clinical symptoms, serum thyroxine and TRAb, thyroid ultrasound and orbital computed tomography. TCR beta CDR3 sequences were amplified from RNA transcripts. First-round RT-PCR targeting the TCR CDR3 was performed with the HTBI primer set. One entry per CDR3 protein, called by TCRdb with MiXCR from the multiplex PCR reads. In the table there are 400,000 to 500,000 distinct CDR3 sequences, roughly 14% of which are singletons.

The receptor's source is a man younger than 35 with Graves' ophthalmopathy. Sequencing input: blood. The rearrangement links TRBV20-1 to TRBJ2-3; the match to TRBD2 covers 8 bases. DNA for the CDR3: TGCAGTGCCACCGGTAGCGGGGCAGATACGCAGTATTTT. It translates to CSATGSGADTQYF.